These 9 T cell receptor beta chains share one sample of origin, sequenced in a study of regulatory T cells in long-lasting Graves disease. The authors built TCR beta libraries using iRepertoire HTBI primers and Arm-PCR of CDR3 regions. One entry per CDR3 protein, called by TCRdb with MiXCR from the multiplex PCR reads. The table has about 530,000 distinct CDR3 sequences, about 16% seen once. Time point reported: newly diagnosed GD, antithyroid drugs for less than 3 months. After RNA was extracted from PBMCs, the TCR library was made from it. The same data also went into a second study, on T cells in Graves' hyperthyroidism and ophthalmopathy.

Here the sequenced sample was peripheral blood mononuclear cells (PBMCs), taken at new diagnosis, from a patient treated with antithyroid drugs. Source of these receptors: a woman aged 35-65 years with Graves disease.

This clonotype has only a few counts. The CDR3 reads CASRSTGTGANVLTF. CDR3 DNA sequence: TGTGCCAGCAGATCCACAGGGACTGGGGCCAACGTCCTGACTTTC. V gene TRBV6-1 combines with J gene TRBJ2-6; D is possibly TRBD1 (6 bases). The CDR3 is made up of 15 amino acids. Germline CDR1 MNHNS, CDR2 SASEGT. V shed 6 bases and J shed 2 bases, with 11 bases lying between them.

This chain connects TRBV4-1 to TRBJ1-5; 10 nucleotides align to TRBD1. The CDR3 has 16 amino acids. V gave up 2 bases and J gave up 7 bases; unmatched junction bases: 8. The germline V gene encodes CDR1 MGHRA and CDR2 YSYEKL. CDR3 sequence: CASSQTGTGVGQPQHF. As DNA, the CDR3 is TGCGCCAGCAGCCAAACCGGGACAGGGGTAGGGCAGCCCCAGCATTTT.

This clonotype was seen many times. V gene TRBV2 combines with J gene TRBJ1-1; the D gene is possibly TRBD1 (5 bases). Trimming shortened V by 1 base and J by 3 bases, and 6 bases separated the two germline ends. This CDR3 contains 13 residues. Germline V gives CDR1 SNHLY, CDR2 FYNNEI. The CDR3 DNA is TGTGCCAGCAGTGAAGAGGGGTACACTGAAGCTTTCTTT. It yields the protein CASSEEGYTEAFF.

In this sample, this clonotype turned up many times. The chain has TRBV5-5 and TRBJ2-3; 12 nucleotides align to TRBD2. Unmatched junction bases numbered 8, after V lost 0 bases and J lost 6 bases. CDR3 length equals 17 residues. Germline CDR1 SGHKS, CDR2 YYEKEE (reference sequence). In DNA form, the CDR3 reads TGTGCCAGCAGCTTGGGTCTAGCGGGGGGGCCTGTTGATACGCAGTATTTT. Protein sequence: CASSLGLAGGPVDTQYF.

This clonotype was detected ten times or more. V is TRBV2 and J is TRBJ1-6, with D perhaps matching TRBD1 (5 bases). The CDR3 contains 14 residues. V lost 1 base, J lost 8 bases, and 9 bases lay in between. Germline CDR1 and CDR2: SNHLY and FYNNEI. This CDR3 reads CASSEGQGDSPLHF. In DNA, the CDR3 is TGTGCCAGCAGTGAAGGTCAAGGGGATTCACCCCTCCACTTT.

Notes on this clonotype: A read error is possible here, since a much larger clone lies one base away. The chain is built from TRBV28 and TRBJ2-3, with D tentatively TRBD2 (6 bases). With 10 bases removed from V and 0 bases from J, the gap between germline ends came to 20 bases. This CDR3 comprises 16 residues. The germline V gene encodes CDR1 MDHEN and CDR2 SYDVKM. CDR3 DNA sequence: TGTGCCAACAGAAACACCCGGGGGACTAGCACAGATACGCAGTATTTT. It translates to CANRNTRGTSTDTQYF.

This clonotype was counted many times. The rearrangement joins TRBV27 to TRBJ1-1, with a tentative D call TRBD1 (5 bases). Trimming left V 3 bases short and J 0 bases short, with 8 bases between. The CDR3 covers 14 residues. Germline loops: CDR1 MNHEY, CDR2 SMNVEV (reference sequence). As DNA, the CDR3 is TGTGCCAGCAGTTTCTGGGGCATGAACACTGAAGCTTTCTTT. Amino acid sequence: CASSFWGMNTEAFF.

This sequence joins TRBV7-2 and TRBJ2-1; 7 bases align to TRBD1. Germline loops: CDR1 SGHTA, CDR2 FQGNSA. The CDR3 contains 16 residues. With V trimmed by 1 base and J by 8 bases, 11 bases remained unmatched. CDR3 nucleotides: TGTGCCAGCAGCTTAGGGCCCCAGGGGGAATACGATGAGCAGTTCTTC. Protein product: CASSLGPQGEYDEQFF.

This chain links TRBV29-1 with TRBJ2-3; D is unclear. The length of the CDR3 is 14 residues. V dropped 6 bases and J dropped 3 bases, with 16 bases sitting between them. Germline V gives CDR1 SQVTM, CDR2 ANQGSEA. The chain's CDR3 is CSVAVGVGTDTQYF. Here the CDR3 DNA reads TGCAGCGTAGCTGTTGGCGTTGGGACAGATACGCAGTATTTT.